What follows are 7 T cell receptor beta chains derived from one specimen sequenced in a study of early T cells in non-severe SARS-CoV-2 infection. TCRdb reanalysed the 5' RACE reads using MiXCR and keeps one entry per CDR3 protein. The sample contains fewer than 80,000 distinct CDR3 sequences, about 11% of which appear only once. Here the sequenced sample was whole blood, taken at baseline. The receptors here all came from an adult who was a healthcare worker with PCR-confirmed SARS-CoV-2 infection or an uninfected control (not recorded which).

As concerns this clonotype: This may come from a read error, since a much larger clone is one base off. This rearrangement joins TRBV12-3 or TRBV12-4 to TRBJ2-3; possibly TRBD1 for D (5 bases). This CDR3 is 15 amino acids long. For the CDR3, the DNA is TGTGTCAGCAGTTTGTCCCAGGGAAGCACAGATACGCAGTATTTT. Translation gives CVSSLSQGSTDTQYF.

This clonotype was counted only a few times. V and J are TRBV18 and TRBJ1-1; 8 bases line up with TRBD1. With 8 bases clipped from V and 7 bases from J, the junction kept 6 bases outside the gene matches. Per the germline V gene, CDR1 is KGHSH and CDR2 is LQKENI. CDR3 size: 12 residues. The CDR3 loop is CASGQGKGEAFF. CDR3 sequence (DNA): TGTGCCAGCGGACAGGGCAAGGGTGAAGCTTTCTTT.

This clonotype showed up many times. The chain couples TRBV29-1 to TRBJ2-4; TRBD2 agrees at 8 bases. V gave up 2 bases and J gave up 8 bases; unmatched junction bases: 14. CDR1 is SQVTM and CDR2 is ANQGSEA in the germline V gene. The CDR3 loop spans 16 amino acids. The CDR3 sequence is CSVEMAAGRGIDIQYF. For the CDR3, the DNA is TGCAGCGTTGAAATGGCTGCCGGGAGGGGTATAGACATTCAGTACTTC.

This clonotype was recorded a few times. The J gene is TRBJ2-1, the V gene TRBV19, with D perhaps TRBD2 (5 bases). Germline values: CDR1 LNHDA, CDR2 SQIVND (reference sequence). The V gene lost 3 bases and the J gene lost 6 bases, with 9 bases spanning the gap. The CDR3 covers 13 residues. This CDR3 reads CASSMRGSNEQFF. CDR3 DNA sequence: TGTGCCAGTAGTATGAGAGGGAGCAATGAGCAGTTCTTC.

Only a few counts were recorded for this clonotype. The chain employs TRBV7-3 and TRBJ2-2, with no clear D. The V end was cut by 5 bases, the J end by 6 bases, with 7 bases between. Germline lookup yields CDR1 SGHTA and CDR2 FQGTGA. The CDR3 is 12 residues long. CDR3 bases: TGTGCCAGCAGCCCCCGCCCCGGGGAGCTGTTTTTT. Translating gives CASSPRPGELFF.

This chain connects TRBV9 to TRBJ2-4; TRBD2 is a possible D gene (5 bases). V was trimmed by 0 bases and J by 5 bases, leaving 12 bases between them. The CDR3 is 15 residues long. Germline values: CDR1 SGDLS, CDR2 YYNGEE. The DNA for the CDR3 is TGTGCCAGCAGCGTAGGAACACTAGGGCAAAACATTCAGTACTTC. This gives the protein CASSVGTLGQNIQYF.

CDR3 coding DNA: TGTGCCATCAGTGTTTCCTCGGGACTAGCGGGGTTAGTAGAGACCCAGTACTTC. Its translation is CAISVSSGLAGLVETQYF. The chain combines TRBV10-3 with TRBJ2-5; 13 positions agree with TRBD2. The germline gives CDR1 ENHRY, CDR2 SYGVKD. J gave up 4 bases and V 4 bases, and 12 bases lay outside the gene matches. This CDR3 spans 18 amino acids.